The rows below give T cell receptor beta chains drawn from one sample of a study of shared T cell receptors in the human thymus. The protocol was immunoSEQ multiplex PCR, while the TCRdb copy is restricted to in-frame clones and leaves out a portion. The repertoire consists of 600,000 to 900,000 clones, with roughly 88% occurring once and the leading ten covering over 0.008%. This sample was also put to use in a study of human thymus T cells.

What was sequenced was thymocytes. The receptors stem from a girl less than two years old with a congenital heart defect. Each CDR3 is given with its conserved first and last residue. The D gene is left open where the match is weak. Only some rows state a clone size, as once, few, many or a class for expanded clones.

12,TRBV6-5,TRBJ2-3,once,TRBD2,CASSYTGGTQYF,TGTGCCAGCAGTTACACGGGAGGTACGCAGTATTTT
14,TRBV19,TRBJ1-1,.,TRBD1,CASRNGNRGTEAFF,TGTGCCAGTAGAAACGGAAACAGGGGCACTGAAGCTTTCTTT
20,TRBV4-1,TRBJ2-5,.,TRBD2,CASSQDEERGDLVNQETQYF,TGCGCCAGCAGCCAAGATGAAGAGCGGGGGGACCTCGTAAACCAAGAGACCCAGTACTTC
15,TRBV7-3,TRBJ2-3,.,.,CASSMTNLSTDTQYF,TGTGCCAGCAGCATGACTAACCTTAGCACAGATACGCAGTATTTT
19,TRBV18,TRBJ2-7,.,.,CASSPRRPEGRGPSYEQYF,TGTGCCAGCTCACCAAGGCGTCCGGAGGGGCGGGGGCCCTCCTACGAGCAGTACTTC
18,TRBV9,TRBJ2-1,.,.,CASSVDSGKHMFYNEQFF,TGTGCCAGCAGCGTAGACTCAGGGAAGCATATGTTCTACAATGAGCAGTTCTTC
20,TRBV18,TRBJ1-4,once,TRBD1,CASSPAGPPLTGWDDEKLFF,TGTGCCAGCTCACCAGCCGGGCCCCCGCTGACAGGGTGGGATGATGAAAAACTGTTTTTT
16,TRBV5-1,TRBJ2-7,few,TRBD1,CASSSKRTGSTYEQYF,TGCGCCAGCAGCTCGAAGCGGACAGGTTCTACCTACGAGCAGTACTTC
19,TRBV28,TRBJ2-3,.,.,CASRPGQGSISSSTDTQYF,TGTGCCAGCAGACCGGGACAAGGGTCGATAAGTTCTAGCACAGATACGCAGTATTTT
16,TRBV11-2,TRBJ1-2,.,.,CASSLDQWAGWRGYTF,TGTGCCAGCAGCTTAGATCAATGGGCGGGGTGGCGCGGCTACACCTTC
13,TRBV5-6,TRBJ1-2,few,TRBD1,CASSLARGDGYTF,TGTGCCAGCAGCTTGGCCAGGGGGGATGGCTACACCTTC
13,TRBV6-5,TRBJ1-2,.,.,CASSLYRAGGYTF,TGTGCCAGCAGTCTATACAGGGCTGGAGGCTACACCTTC
16,TRBV10-3,TRBJ1-2,.,.,CAIRDRKEAANYGYTF,TGTGCCATCAGGGACAGAAAAGAAGCTGCTAACTATGGCTACACCTTC
12,TRBV28,TRBJ2-3,once,.,CASSFVSDTQYF,TGTGCCAGCAGTTTTGTCTCGGATACGCAGTATTTT
15,TRBV30,TRBJ2-3,.,.,CAWSRLATPTDTQYF,TGTGCCTGGAGTCGTCTTGCGACTCCCACAGATACGCAGTATTTT
11,TRBV6-1,TRBJ1-1,few,.,CASTRELEAFF,TGTGCCAGCACTCGGGAGCTTGAAGCTTTCTTT
18,TRBV5-8,TRBJ1-1,.,TRBD1,CASSLAPGQGECGTEAFF,TGTGCCAGCAGCTTGGCTCCGGGACAGGGGGAATGTGGCACTGAAGCTTTCTTT
16,TRBV4-1,TRBJ1-6,.,.,CASSELGGGENSPLHF,TGCGCCAGCAGCGAGCTCGGGGGGGGTGAAAATTCACCCCTCCACTTT
14,TRBV15,TRBJ2-7,.,TRBD2,CATSGAGGPYEQYF,TGTGCCACCAGCGGGGCGGGGGGCCCCTACGAGCAGTACTTC
19,TRBV7-7,TRBJ1-2,.,.,CASSRITTDSMTRNYGYTF,TGTGCCAGCAGCCGGATTACCACAGATTCTATGACCCGTAACTATGGCTACACCTTC
14,TRBV11-2,TRBJ1-2,.,.,CASSLVTGGPGYTF,TGTGCCAGCAGCTTAGTAACCGGGGGACCTGGCTACACCTTC
13,TRBV30,TRBJ1-1,.,.,CAWKAPEAGGAFF,TGTGCCTGGAAGGCTCCGGAGGCCGGGGGAGCTTTCTTT
15,TRBV5-1,TRBJ2-7,.,.,CASSLSGEPGYEQYF,TGCGCCAGCAGCCTAAGTGGGGAGCCGGGCTACGAGCAGTACTTC
12,TRBV19,TRBJ1-2,.,.,CASSGGSHGYTF,TGTGCCAGTAGTGGAGGGTCCCACGGCTACACCTTC
17,TRBV19,TRBJ1-3,.,.,CASSDPRLTASGNTIYF,TGTGCCAGTAGTGACCCCAGGCTGACGGCCTCTGGAAACACCATATATTTT
15,TRBV7-9,TRBJ2-5,.,.,CASSLVQGREETQYF,TGTGCCAGCAGCTTAGTACAGGGTAGGGAAGAGACCCAGTACTTC
16,TRBV9,TRBJ1-2,.,TRBD1,CASSGGQGCVSYGYTF,TGTGCCAGCAGCGGTGGACAGGGATGTGTCTCCTATGGCTACACCTTC
14,TRBV19,TRBJ1-5,.,.,CASGYSYLNQPQHF,TGTGCCAGTGGATACAGCTACCTTAATCAGCCCCAGCATTTT